The 20 T cell receptor beta chains reported below all come from one sample, sequenced in a study of PD-1 blockade in classical Hodgkin lymphoma (dated by TCRdb to about 2020). Libraries were made using the immunoSEQ multiplex PCR assay. As stored in TCRdb, this immuneACCESS dataset retains in-frame rearrangements with V and J assigned. A fraction of the clones does not appear; measured against another copy, unresolved V genes explain less than half of the discrepancy, and the remainder lacks a known reason. The sample has around 91,000 clones on record, roughly 76% of them singletons. Together, the top ten hold about 16% of the sample. The sample's time point, from its label and the paper: cycle 2 day 1 (C2D1) of nivolumab. All trial patients had relapsed after autologous stem cell transplantation, with cohorts A, B and C differing in prior brentuximab vedotin exposure. The sequencing used peripheral blood mononuclear cells (PBMCs), collected before the second cycle of nivolumab. These TCRs come from a human donor with classical Hodgkin lymphoma.

V and J are TRBV14 and TRBJ2-3; the match to TRBD2 covers 10 bases. V lost 6 bases, J lost 4 bases, and 13 bases stayed unmatched. Looked up from germline, CDR1 is SGHDN and CDR2 is FVKESK. The CDR3 sequence is 17 residues long. The chain's CDR3 is CASRKGLAAGGPDTQYF. The CDR3 DNA reads TGTGCCAGCAGGAAGGGCCTAGCAGCGGGAGGGCCAGATACGCAGTATTTT.

This chain connects TRBV29-1 to TRBJ2-7; 13 nucleotides line up with TRBD2. Germline V gene sequence: CDR1 SQVTM, CDR2 ANQGSEA. The CDR3 loop spans 15 amino acids. V dropped 4 bases and J dropped 3; count of bases not matched to a gene: 6. The CDR3 DNA reads TGCAGCGTTGTGGGTTGGACTAGCGGGAGCTACGAGCAGTACTTC. It translates to CSVVGWTSGSYEQYF.

This clone was counted between two and nine times. The gene calls are TRBV6-5 and TRBJ1-2; tentatively, D is TRBD1 (5 bases). V was pared by 2 bases and J by 4 bases, with 14 bases between. Germline V gene lookup returns CDR1 MNHEY and CDR2 SVGAGI. CDR3 length: 15 residues. CDR3 nucleotides: TGTGCCAGCAGTTACAAATCGGGGCAGGGCTATGGCTACACCTTC. It specifies CASSYKSGQGYGYTF.

The chain couples TRBV9 to TRBJ1-5; the D is unclear. Germline CDR1 SGDLS, CDR2 YYNGEE. The CDR3 runs to 17 residues. Trimming left V 6 bases short and J 0 bases short, with 19 bases between. CDR3 bases: TGTGCCAGCACCGGGAGTTGGGGTGGGAATAGCAATCAGCCCCAGCATTTT. This gives the protein CASTGSWGGNSNQPQHF. The variable domain in full, completed from reference TRBV9 and TRBJ1-5, reads DSGVTQTPKHLITATGQRVTLRCSPRSGDLSVYWYQQSLDQGLQFLIQYYNGEERAKGNILERFSAQQFPDLHSELNLSSLELGDSALYFCASTGSWGGNSNQPQHFGDGTRLSIL.

V is TRBV7-9 and J is TRBJ2-2, with a tentative D call TRBD2 (5 bases). Germline V gives CDR1 SEHNR, CDR2 FQNEAQ (reference sequence). V was clipped by 5 bases and J by 0 bases, with 10 bases between them. The CDR3 is made up of 15 amino acids. CDR3 amino acids: CASSPLDSNTGELFF. The CDR3 nucleotides are TGTGCCAGCAGCCCCCTGGACTCGAACACCGGGGAGCTGTTTTTT.

This chain links TRBV11-3 with TRBJ2-7; 8 nucleotides align to TRBD2. Germline CDR1 reads SGHNT; CDR2 reads YENEEA. After removal of 3 bases from V and 2 bases from J, the junction contained 3 bases not matched to a gene. The CDR3 contains 14 residues. Written as DNA, the CDR3 is TGTGCCAGCAGCTTGAGCGGGGGTACCTACGAGCAGTACTTC. Translated: CASSLSGGTYEQYF.

This clone came up once. This rearrangement joins TRBV10-3 to TRBJ2-1; 8 positions match TRBD2. CDR3 length: 18 amino acids. With 2 bases clipped from V and 6 bases from J, the junction kept 15 bases outside the gene matches. The germline V gene has CDR1 ENHRY and CDR2 SYGVKD. Here the CDR3 reads CAISERAGVDLWGNEQFF. The DNA of the CDR3 is TGTGCCATCAGTGAGAGAGCGGGAGTAGATTTATGGGGCAATGAGCAGTTCTTC.

This rearrangement joins TRBV21-1 to TRBJ2-3; the table's TRBD2 call for D was not verified on the DNA. TRBV21-1 counts as a pseudogene. The CDR3 sequence is 19 residues long. The CDR3 here is CASSNLAGCGDCPTDTQYF. The CDR3 DNA sequence: TGTGCCAGCAGCAATTTAGCCGGGTGCGGGGATTGCCCCACAGATACGCAGTATTTT.

In this sample, this clone turned up a few times. This sequence joins TRBV9 and TRBJ2-1, with no clear D. The CDR3 extends over 13 amino acids. Germline CDR1 SGDLS, CDR2 YYNGEE. Trimming removed 2 bases from V and 6 bases from J, with 9 bases in between. CDR3 region: CASSVRYANEQFF. The CDR3 DNA reads TGTGCCAGCAGCGTTAGGTATGCCAATGAGCAGTTCTTC.

This chain connects TRBV19 to TRBJ1-5; no definite D call. Trimming cost V 3 bases and J 5 bases, with 8 bases left between them. Germline CDR1 and CDR2: LNHDA and SQIVND (reference sequence). CDR3 size: 13 residues. The CDR3 here is CASSMHGDQPQHF. For the CDR3, the DNA is TGTGCCAGTAGTATGCACGGGGATCAGCCCCAGCATTTT.

The V call is TRBV27, the J call TRBJ2-7; D is unresolved. This CDR3 has 12 residues. V lost 5 bases to trimming and J lost 6 bases, with 11 bases between them. Germline V gives CDR1 MNHEY, CDR2 SMNVEV (reference sequence). This CDR3 reads CASSLPGGEQYF. Here the CDR3 DNA reads TGTGCCAGCAGTCTGCCTGGTGGCGAGCAGTACTTC.

The chain joins TRBV5-6 to TRBJ2-7; TRBD2 matches 7 bases. Germline values: CDR1 SGHDT, CDR2 YYEEEE. The ends lost 3 bases at V and 4 bases at J; junction bases unmatched: 4. This CDR3 comprises 13 residues. CDR3 nucleotides: TGTGCCAGCAGCTGGACCGGGAGGTACGAGCAGTACTTC. Translation: CASSWTGRYEQYF.

This clone occurred a few times. The genes are TRBV5-1 and TRBJ2-7; D tentatively reads TRBD1 or TRBD2 (5 bases each). Trimming left V 0 bases short and J 5 bases short, with 12 bases between. CDR1 is SGHRS and CDR2 is YFSETQ in the germline V gene. The CDR3 covers 14 residues. Here the CDR3 reads CASSLGGLLDEQYF. For the CDR3, the DNA is TGCGCCAGCAGCTTGGGGGGGTTGCTGGACGAGCAGTACTTC.

The rearrangement links TRBV5-1 to TRBJ2-1, with TRBD1 as a possible D gene (5 bases). CDR1 and CDR2 from the germline V gene are SGHRS and YFSETQ. V shed 2 bases and J shed 7 bases, with 10 bases lying between them. The CDR3 loop spans 13 amino acids. Written as DNA, the CDR3 is TGCGCCAGCAGCTTAGCAGGGATGAATGAGCAGTTCTTC. As protein: CASSLAGMNEQFF.

This chain connects TRBV7-2 to TRBJ2-2; 16 bases are shared with TRBD2. Trimming at V came to 4 bases and at J to 4 bases, leaving 3 bases not matched to a gene. Germline CDR1 SGHTA, CDR2 FQGNSA. The CDR3 has 17 amino acids. CDR3 DNA: TGTGCCAGCAGCTCGGGACTAGCGGGAGGGGGCACCGGGGAGCTGTTTTTT. Encoded protein: CASSSGLAGGGTGELFF.

The rearrangement uses TRBV5-8 and TRBJ2-7; a possible D gene is TRBD1 (6 bases). This CDR3 is 13 amino acids long. Germline V gives CDR1 SGHTS, CDR2 YDEGEE. Trimming removed 4 bases at V and 0 bases at J, with 8 bases between. CDR3 coding DNA: TGTGCCAGCAGCGGGGACACCTCCTACGAGCAGTACTTC. Its translation is CASSGDTSYEQYF.

There are a few counts of this clone. This chain links TRBV6-1 with TRBJ2-7, with 13 bases aligning to TRBD2. V gave up 7 bases and J gave up 6 bases; unmatched junction bases: 9. This CDR3 has 15 amino acids. Germline assignment: CDR1 MNHNS and CDR2 SASEGT. DNA for the CDR3: TGTGCCAGCATGACGGGGACTAGCGGGACCCTCGAGCAGTACTTC. It codes for CASMTGTSGTLEQYF.

The chain links TRBV9 to TRBJ2-2; D not resolved. The CDR3 spans 12 residues. The germline V gene has CDR1 SGDLS and CDR2 YYNGEE. Trimming pared 4 bases from V and 7 bases from J, leaving 8 bases between. For the CDR3, the DNA is TGTGCCAGCAGCCTAGACGTCGGGGAGCTGTTTTTT. Translated, it gives CASSLDVGELFF.

The table lists this clone with a few counts. The chain employs TRBV30 and TRBJ1-2; D remains ambiguous. With 0 bases removed from V and 9 bases from J, the gap between germline ends came to 11 bases. There are 12 residues in the CDR3. Per the germline V gene, CDR1 is GTSNPN and CDR2 is SVGIG (reference sequence). The chain's CDR3 is CAWSVDGSRYTF. The CDR3 DNA follows: TGTGCCTGGAGTGTAGACGGGTCGCGCTACACCTTC.

To note about this clone: The sample holds other DNA sequences that translate to the same CDR3. The chain uses TRBV27 and TRBJ2-7; D might be TRBD1 (6 bases). The CDR3 consists of 13 residues. Looked up from germline, CDR1 is MNHEY and CDR2 is SMNVEV (reference sequence). With 6 bases removed from V and 2 bases from J, the gap between germline ends came to 11 bases. The CDR3 reads CASSFGQTYEQYF. The DNA for the CDR3 is TGTGCCAGCAGCTTCGGACAGACCTACGAGCAGTACTTC.